Below are 25 T cell receptor beta chains sequenced from a single sample in a study of shared clonotypes between healthy human individuals. The method was immunoSEQ multiplex PCR; TCRdb's version includes in-frame clones alone and lacks a portion of them. This table has roughly 1,100,000 clones, 65% to 75% appearing once. Material for sequencing was memory CD4+ T cells sorted from blood. Subset given: CD45RA-negative fraction. These receptor sequences come from a man aged 18 to 35 in good health.

Concerning this clone: Other DNA sequences within the sample encode an identical CDR3. The chain couples TRBV30 to TRBJ1-2; 9 bases are a match to TRBD1. CDR3 length: 13 residues. Trimming at V came to 3 bases and at J to 2 bases, leaving 1 base not matched to a gene. CDR1 is GTSNPN and CDR2 is SVGIG in the germline V gene (reference sequence). The CDR3: CAWRQGANYGYTF. CDR3 sequence (DNA): TGTGCCTGGAGACAGGGGGCGAACTATGGCTACACCTTC.

This chain joins TRBV19 and TRBJ1-1; D not resolved. CDR1 and CDR2 (germline): LNHDA, SQIVND (reference sequence). V gave up 3 bases and J gave up 7 bases, with 12 bases separating them. The CDR3 totals 13 residues. Here the CDR3 DNA reads TGTGCCAGTAGTATGGAGAGGGTGGGTGAAGCTTTCTTT. Its protein is CASSMERVGEAFF.

The chain carries TRBV15 and TRBJ1-4, with D possibly matching TRBD1 (6 bases). Per germline, CDR1 LNHNV and CDR2 YYDKDF (reference sequence). CDR3 length: 16 amino acids. Trimming removed 7 bases from V and 8 bases from J, with 23 bases in between. As DNA, the CDR3 is TGTGCCACCAAAAACGGGGGGGCACTGGTTAGGGAAAAACTGTTTTTT. The encoded protein is CATKNGGALVREKLFF.

The chain is built from TRBV28 and TRBJ2-7, with a possible D match to TRBD1 (5 bases). The CDR3 sequence is 15 residues long. The germline V and J ends were trimmed by 3 bases and 1 base, with 13 bases remaining between them. CDR1 MDHEN and CDR2 SYDVKM come from the germline V gene. The CDR3 bases are TGTGCCAGCAGTTTGACAGCCCTTAATTCCTACGAGCAGTACTTC. The encoded protein is CASSLTALNSYEQYF.

Regarding this clone: A read error is likely here: a far larger clone is one base away. This chain joins TRBV5-1 and TRBJ1-2; no firm D call. Trimming took off 6 bases at V and 8 bases at J, with 14 bases between the two ends. The CDR3 sequence is 12 residues long. Germline V gene sequence: CDR1 SGHRS, CDR2 YFSETQ. The CDR3 region is CASNPSQRGYTF. DNA for the CDR3: TGCGCCAGCAACCCGTCTCAACGGGGCTACACCTTC.

Only a few counts were recorded for this clone. The chain has TRBV30 and TRBJ1-1, with no clear D. This CDR3 has 13 amino acids. Germline V lookup: CDR1 GTSNPN, CDR2 SVGIG (reference sequence). V was pared by 3 bases and J by 4 bases, with 12 bases between. The CDR3 DNA reads as TGTGCCTGGAGACCTGGACCTGGCACTGAAGCTTTCTTT. Translation gives CAWRPGPGTEAFF.

This clone was recorded a few times. This chain uses TRBV19 with TRBJ2-2; the D is unclear. Germline V gene lookup returns CDR1 LNHDA and CDR2 SQIVND (reference sequence). V was trimmed by 5 bases and J by 4 bases, leaving 14 bases between them. There are 15 residues in the CDR3. The CDR3, as DNA: TGTGCCAGTAGTCAAGCCTCCGGGCCCACCGGGGAGCTGTTTTTT. Amino acids: CASSQASGPTGELFF. The whole variable domain, remainder taken from reference TRBV19 and TRBJ2-2, is DGGITQSPKYLFRKEGQNVTLSCEQNLNHDAMYWYRQDPGQGLRLIYYSQIVNDFQKGDIAEGYSVSREKKESFPLTVTSAQKNPTAFYLCASSQASGPTGELFFGEGSRLTVL.

The chain carries TRBV5-1 and TRBJ2-7; D tentatively reads TRBD1 or TRBD2 (7 bases each). Germline CDR1 reads SGHRS; CDR2 reads YFSETQ. The CDR3 has 14 residues. The V and J ends lost 4 bases and 5 bases respectively, with 16 bases between them. The CDR3 coding sequence is TGCGCCAGCAGCGAGCAGGGGGGGATCGACGAGCAGTACTTC. Translating it yields CASSEQGGIDEQYF. Based on the CDR3 plus reference TRBV5-1 and TRBJ2-7, the full variable domain is KAGVTQTPRYLIKTRGQQVTLSCSPISGHRSVSWYQQTPGQGLQFLFEYFSETQRNKGNFPGRFSGRQFSNSRSEMNVSTLELGDSALYLCASSEQGGIDEQYFGPGTRLTVT.

This clone appeared once. The V gene is TRBV10-3, the J gene TRBJ2-1; maybe TRBD1 (6 bases). Germline lookup yields CDR1 ENHRY and CDR2 SYGVKD. CDR3 length: 14 residues. Trimming cost V 0 bases and J 16 bases, with 19 bases left between them. In DNA form, the CDR3 reads TGTGCCATCAGTGAGTCGACTTCAGGGGTAGTAGGATTCTTC. Translation: CAISESTSGVVGFF.

The rearrangement joins TRBV4-3 to TRBJ2-5; D might be TRBD2 (6 bases). Germline V lookup: CDR1 LGHNA, CDR2 YSLEER. The V and J ends lost 4 bases and 4 bases respectively, with 13 bases between them. This CDR3 is 14 amino acids long. The chain's CDR3 is CASSPGGGGETQYF. The CDR3 DNA is TGCGCCAGCAGCCCTGGGGGAGGCGGAGAGACCCAGTACTTC.

Here the CDR3 DNA reads TGTGCCAGCAGCCTACAGGGTCTCTCTGGAAACACCATATATTTT. As protein: CASSLQGLSGNTIYF. The genes are TRBV5-6 and TRBJ1-3; weak D call: TRBD1 (6 bases). Germline-derived CDR1 and CDR2 are SGHDT and YYEEEE. V was shortened by 4 bases and J by 0 bases, with 11 bases between the two germline ends. The CDR3 spans 15 residues. The whole variable domain, filled in from reference TRBV5-6 and TRBJ1-3, reads DAGVTQSPTHLIKTRGQQVTLRCSPKSGHDTVSWYQQALGQGPQFIFQYYEEEERQRGNFPDRFSGHQFPNYSSELNVNALLLGDSALYLCASSLQGLSGNTIYFGEGSWLTVV.

This rearrangement joins TRBV7-9 to TRBJ2-7; no firm D call. Trimming took off 1 base at V and 7 bases at J, with 11 bases between the two ends. This CDR3 is 13 amino acids long. In germline, CDR1 is SEHNR, CDR2 FQNEAQ (reference sequence). The CDR3 DNA is TGTGCCAGCAGCTTAGGCGGCTCCACGGAGCAGTACTTC. Amino acid sequence: CASSLGGSTEQYF.

The chain recombines TRBV6-1 with TRBJ1-1; a weak D match, TRBD1 (5 bases). CDR1 is MNHNS, CDR2 SASEGT, per germline. V shed 6 bases and J shed 11 bases, with 13 bases lying between them. The CDR3 is 11 residues long. The chain's CDR3 is CASSQSGAAFF. The DNA of the CDR3 is TGTGCCAGCAGCCAGAGTGGGGCGGCTTTCTTT.

This clone occurred once. This rearrangement joins TRBV10-2 to TRBJ2-3; the D is unclear. Per germline, CDR1 WSHSY and CDR2 SAAADI. Trimming cost V 2 bases and J 5 bases, with 14 bases left between them. CDR3 length equals 15 residues. The CDR3: CASSEVNPREDTQYF. CDR3 DNA: TGCGCCAGCAGTGAGGTAAACCCTAGAGAAGATACGCAGTATTTT.

This rearrangement joins TRBV5-1 to TRBJ1-2; 7 nucleotides agree with TRBD1. With 4 bases clipped from V and 4 bases from J, the junction kept 10 bases outside the gene matches. The CDR3 is made up of 15 amino acids. Germline CDR1 and CDR2: SGHRS and YFSETQ. The CDR3 DNA sequence: TGCGCCAGCAGCCCTACAGGGGTAGAGGGCTATGGCTACACCTTC. Translating gives CASSPTGVEGYGYTF.

V gene TRBV7-9 combines with J gene TRBJ1-6, with TRBD1 as a possible D gene (5 bases). The CDR3 contains 12 residues. V was cut by 4 bases and J by 16 bases, with 14 bases left in between. Germline V gene lookup returns CDR1 SEHNR and CDR2 FQNEAQ (reference sequence). The CDR3 coding sequence is TGTGCCAGCAGCTCTTGGGGGGGGGATCTCCACTTT. Its translation: CASSSWGGDLHF.

The table lists this clone with a count of one. The chain combines TRBV9 with TRBJ1-5; a weak D match, TRBD1 (5 bases). V lost 3 bases to trimming and J lost 4 bases, with 14 bases between them. This CDR3 is built from 15 residues. From germline, CDR1 is SGDLS and CDR2 YYNGEE. The CDR3 reads CASSGPGGGNQPQHF. The CDR3 DNA is TGTGCCAGCAGCGGCCCCGGGGGGGGAAATCAGCCCCAGCATTTT.

CDR3 protein: CATSKGGDRGFTDTQYF. As DNA, the CDR3 is TGTGCCACCAGCAAGGGGGGGGACAGGGGTTTTACAGATACGCAGTATTTT. The chain joins TRBV15 to TRBJ2-3, with 10 nucleotides matching TRBD1. Looked up from germline, CDR1 is LNHNV and CDR2 is YYDKDF (reference sequence). V was clipped by 4 bases and J by 3 bases; unmatched bases: 10. The CDR3 spans 17 residues.

The chain recombines TRBV7-2 with TRBJ2-5; 7 bases fit TRBD2. The CDR3 consists of 18 residues. Germline V CDR1 and CDR2: SGHTA, FQGNSA. Trimming removed 2 bases from V and 0 bases from J; junction bases left unmatched: 12. The CDR3 DNA reads as TGTGCCAGCAGCTTAAGCCTAGCGGTTGGGAGGTACCAAGAGACCCAGTACTTC. Translating it yields CASSLSLAVGRYQETQYF.

The chain carries TRBV18 and TRBJ2-2; 7 nucleotides line up with TRBD1. In germline, CDR1 is KGHSH, CDR2 LQKENI. V lost 4 bases to trimming and J lost 6 bases; unmatched junction nucleotides: 2. This CDR3 is 13 amino acids long. CDR3 loop: CASSLQGAGELFF. For the CDR3, the DNA is TGTGCCAGCTCACTTCAGGGGGCCGGGGAGCTGTTTTTT.

V gene TRBV11-2 combines with J gene TRBJ1-6; 9 bases are shared with TRBD1. CDR1 and CDR2 from the germline V gene are SGHAT and FQNNGV. The V and J ends lost 4 bases and 9 bases, in that order; junction bases with no gene match: 4. CDR3 length: 14 amino acids. CDR3 nucleotides: TGTGCCAGCAGCTGGGACAGGGTCGCTTCACCCCTCCACTTT. Its translation: CASSWDRVASPLHF. Full variable domain (remainder filled in from reference TRBV11-2 and TRBJ1-6): EAGVAQSPRYKIIEKRQSVAFWCNPISGHATLYWYQQILGQGPKLLIQFQNNGVVDDSQLPKDRFSAERLKGVDSTLKIQPAKLEDSAVYLCASSWDRVASPLHFGNGTRLTVT.

The chain combines TRBV6-8 with TRBJ2-5, with TRBD2 as a possible D gene (7 bases). V was cut by 8 bases and J by 5 bases, with 15 bases left in between. Germline V CDR1 and CDR2: MNHGY, SAAAGT. The CDR3 sequence is 13 residues long. The CDR3 here is CASEGGARETQYF. The CDR3 DNA reads TGTGCCAGCGAAGGGGGGGCCAGGGAGACCCAGTACTTC.

About this clone: The same CDR3 can be traced to other DNA sequences in this sample. The chain is built from TRBV5-4 and TRBJ1-2; no reliable D call. The germline V gene encodes CDR1 SGHNT and CDR2 YYREEE (reference sequence). The CDR3 runs to 13 residues. Trimming cost V 0 bases and J 4 bases, with 7 bases left between them. For the CDR3, the DNA is TGTGCCAGCAGCTTGGACGGAACCTATGGCTACACCTTC. This translates into CASSLDGTYGYTF.

CDR3 loop: CSVRGGAETQYF. The DNA of the CDR3 is TGCAGCGTGAGGGGTGGGGCAGAGACCCAGTACTTC. The chain recombines TRBV29-1 with TRBJ2-5; the D gene could be TRBD1 or TRBD2 (5 bases each). This CDR3 comprises 12 residues. The germline V gene has CDR1 SQVTM and CDR2 ANQGSEA. Trimming took off 6 bases at V and 4 bases at J, with 12 bases between the two ends.

J is TRBJ1-6 and V is TRBV19; D is uncertain. CDR3 length: 15 amino acids. Per the germline V gene, CDR1 is LNHDA and CDR2 is SQIVND (reference sequence). Trimming left V 3 bases short and J 0 bases short, with 6 bases between. CDR3 loop: CASSIKRSYNSPLHF. For the CDR3, the DNA is TGTGCCAGTAGTATTAAACGCTCCTATAATTCACCCCTCCACTTT.